This TCR beta chain was documented in a study of T cell responses to AZD1222 COVID-19 vaccine. The germline V gene has CDR1 LNHDA and CDR2 SQIVND (reference sequence). The CDR3 length is 12 residues. Trimming stripped 4 bases from V and 3 bases from J, with 4 bases between. Here immunoSEQ multiplex PCR was the method, and the copy in TCRdb shows in-frame clones only, minus some. The data show about 140,000 clones, over 90% seen once. This clone was seen a handful of times. The TCR sequence derives from an adult who received the AZD1222 COVID-19 vaccine. Sequenced material: peripheral blood, taken 28 days after the second AZD1222 dose. The gene calls are TRBV19 and TRBJ1-5; D is uncertain. In DNA, the CDR3 is TGTGCCAGTAGTACAAACAATCAGCCCCAGCATTTT. It specifies CASSTNNQPQHF. The full variable domain, completed using reference TRBV19 and TRBJ1-5, is DGGITQSPKYLFRKEGQNVTLSCEQNLNHDAMYWYRQDPGQGLRLIYYSQIVNDFQKGDIAEGYSVSREKKESFPLTVTSAQKNPTAFYLCASSTNNQPQHFGDGTRLSIL.